The 30 T cell receptor beta chains given below trace back to one sample, sequenced in a study of T cells expressing NK-cell markers. TCRdb reworked the 5' RACE reads into one entry per CDR3 protein, no DNA. Its table lists about 440,000 distinct CDR3 sequences. Sequenced input: blood T cells: a sorted CD56 or NKG2C T cell subset, CD4+ or CD8+ T cells, or bulk PBMC T cells (not recorded which). The receptors shown here come from a woman between 18 and 75 years old in good health.

This sequence joins TRBV11-2 and TRBJ1-1; TCRdb's assignment of TRBD1 cannot be checked, as there is no DNA. The CDR3 runs 16 residues. Germline CDR1 and CDR2: SGHAT and FQNNGV. The chain's CDR3 is CASSLGDRGLNTEAFF.

The gene calls are TRBV27 and TRBJ2-2; TCRdb reports TRBD1, a call that lacks DNA to check it against. The CDR3 is 17 residues long. The V gene's germline CDR1 is MNHEY and CDR2 SMNVEV (reference sequence). The CDR3 loop reads CASSLRTGEQNTGELFF.

The chain links TRBV12-3 or TRBV12-4 to TRBJ2-1; TCRdb's D gene call, TRBD2, goes unchecked for lack of DNA. The CDR3 is made up of 15 amino acids. This CDR3 reads CASSILAGGQGEQFF.

The chain employs TRBV6-5 and TRBJ1-1; checking the TCRdb D call of TRBD1 is not possible without DNA. The V gene's germline CDR1 is MNHEY and CDR2 SVGAGI. The CDR3 covers 14 residues. CDR3 protein: CASSYLLGQGEAFF.

The rearrangement uses TRBV6-1 and TRBJ1-4; TCRdb reports TRBD1, a call that lacks DNA to check it against. The CDR3 loop spans 15 amino acids. Germline V CDR1 and CDR2: MNHNS, SASEGT. The CDR3 sequence is CASTVSWALIEKLFF.

The CDR3: CASSLRRESTDTQYF. V usage is TRBV7-9 and J usage is TRBJ2-3; checking the TCRdb D call of TRBD2 is not possible without DNA. CDR3 length: 15 residues. The germline CDR1 and CDR2 sequences are SEHNR and FQNEAQ (reference sequence).

The V call is TRBV4-2, the J call TRBJ1-1; there is no DNA to check the TCRdb D call of TRBD1. The CDR3 runs 15 residues. Germline CDR1 is LGHNA and CDR2 is YNFKEQ. The CDR3 sequence: CASSQSRGDNTEAFF.

This chain uses TRBV7-2 with TRBJ2-1; without DNA, the TCRdb call of TRBD1 cannot be checked. The germline gives CDR1 SGHTA, CDR2 FQGNSA. The CDR3 spans 13 residues. This chain's CDR3 is CATSGQLYNEQFF.

This chain connects TRBV7-2 to TRBJ2-1; lacking DNA, the TRBD2 call made by TCRdb goes unchecked. The CDR3 has 15 amino acids. From germline, CDR1 is SGHTA and CDR2 FQGNSA. The CDR3 loop is CASNTAGGLDNEQFF.

The J gene is TRBJ1-2, the V gene TRBV6-2 or TRBV6-3; TCRdb picks TRBD1, but there is no DNA to check that call. The CDR3 spans 12 residues. Germline CDR1 MNHEY, CDR2 SVGEGT. CDR3 region: CATQMGGYGYTF.

The chain joins TRBV6-4 to TRBJ2-1; TCRdb names TRBD1, which stays unverified in the absence of DNA. This CDR3 region has 15 residues. CDR1 and CDR2 from the germline V gene are MRHNA and SNTAGT. The CDR3 spells CASRPLGSGYNEQFF.

The V call is TRBV19, the J call TRBJ2-3; TCRdb designates TRBD2, a call that cannot be tested without DNA. The CDR3 extends over 17 amino acids. The germline CDR1 and CDR2 sequences are LNHDA and SQIVND (reference sequence). The CDR3: CASSTGLARRSTDTQYF.

The chain employs TRBV4-1 and TRBJ2-2; TCRdb's D call, TRBD2, is unchecked because there is no DNA. The CDR3 is 15 amino acids. Germline V gene lookup returns CDR1 MGHRA and CDR2 YSYEKL. The CDR3 sequence is CASTPLAGVSGELFF.

V and J are TRBV12-3 or TRBV12-4 and TRBJ2-5; TCRdb selects TRBD1, and the lack of DNA leaves this call unchecked. The CDR3 runs to 15 residues. The CDR3 spells CASSLDSSLEETQYF.

This chain's CDR3 is CASSPSTTPFFIGETQYF. This rearrangement joins TRBV27 to TRBJ2-5; the D call of TRBD1 rests on TCRdb alone, since no DNA is present to check it. The CDR3 has 18 amino acids. In germline, CDR1 is MNHEY, CDR2 SMNVEV (reference sequence).

The chain joins TRBV11-2 to TRBJ2-1; the TCRdb D gene call, TRBD2, has no DNA to confirm it. The V gene's germline CDR1 is SGHAT and CDR2 FQNNGV. The CDR3 covers 19 residues. CDR3 region: CASNLLAGGVGGSYNEQFF.

The chain links TRBV29-1 to TRBJ2-7; TCRdb names TRBD2, which stays unverified in the absence of DNA. The CDR3 extends over 13 amino acids. Per the germline V gene, CDR1 is SQVTM and CDR2 is ANQGSEA. Here the CDR3 reads CSVGGRTLWEQYF.

V usage is TRBV11-2 and J usage is TRBJ2-3; TCRdb proposes TRBD2, but this gene call is untestable without DNA. The germline gives CDR1 SGHAT, CDR2 FQNNGV. This CDR3 comprises 15 residues. The CDR3 spells CASSLAFSGTDTQYF. Using reference TRBV11-2 and TRBJ2-3 for the parts outside the CDR3, the full variable domain is EAGVAQSPRYKIIEKRQSVAFWCNPISGHATLYWYQQILGQGPKLLIQFQNNGVVDDSQLPKDRFSAERLKGVDSTLKIQPAKLEDSAVYLCASSLAFSGTDTQYFGPGTRLTVL.

This sequence joins TRBV7-6 and TRBJ2-5; the TRBD2 assignment by TCRdb is unverifiable without DNA. Germline V lookup: CDR1 SGHVS, CDR2 FNYEAQ. This CDR3 has 11 residues. The CDR3 spells CASTASETQYF.

The V and J genes are TRBV28 and TRBJ2-5; the TCRdb D gene call, TRBD1, has no DNA to confirm it. Germline V lookup: CDR1 MDHEN, CDR2 SYDVKM. The CDR3 covers 15 residues. CDR3 region: CASSFEGGNQETQYF.

The rearrangement joins TRBV7-2 to TRBJ2-7; TCRdb reports TRBD1, a call that lacks DNA to check it against. The CDR3 loop spans 14 amino acids. Looked up from germline, CDR1 is SGHTA and CDR2 is FQGNSA. The CDR3 loop reads CASSLEGPPGGQYF.

This chain joins TRBV29-1 and TRBJ2-2; TCRdb selects TRBD2, and the lack of DNA leaves this call unchecked. This CDR3 has 15 residues. Germline-derived CDR1 and CDR2 are SQVTM and ANQGSEA. CDR3 residues: CSVLTSGRRTGELFF.

This chain connects TRBV12-3 or TRBV12-4 to TRBJ1-3. This CDR3 has 14 residues. The CDR3 loop is CASSFQGSGNTIYF.

The V call is TRBV6-5, the J call TRBJ2-7; the D call of TRBD1 rests on TCRdb alone, since no DNA is present to check it. The germline V gene has CDR1 MNHEY and CDR2 SVGAGI. The CDR3 sequence is 15 residues long. CDR3: CASSYARREVHEQYF.

This chain joins TRBV7-3 and TRBJ2-3; TCRdb designates TRBD2, a call that cannot be tested without DNA. The CDR3 spans 17 residues. Per germline, CDR1 SGHTA and CDR2 FQGTGA. The CDR3 spells CASSLTSASGERDTQYF.

The rearrangement joins TRBV19 to TRBJ2-1; with no DNA, the TCRdb D assignment of TRBD1 cannot be verified. The CDR3 is made up of 15 amino acids. Germline V gene data show CDR1 as LNHDA and CDR2 as SQIVND (reference sequence). CDR3 loop: CASGGQGASYNEQFF.

J is TRBJ1-6 and V is TRBV28. Per the germline V gene, CDR1 is MDHEN and CDR2 is SYDVKM. This CDR3 has 13 residues. CDR3: CASRGGEVKPLHF.

This rearrangement joins TRBV3-1 to TRBJ2-1; TCRdb's D call, TRBD1, is unchecked because there is no DNA. CDR3 length: 16 residues. CDR1 is LGHDT and CDR2 is YNNKEL in the germline V gene (reference sequence). The CDR3 here is CASSQAPGQGQNEQFF.

V gene TRBV29-1 combines with J gene TRBJ2-1; TCRdb returns TRBD1, unconfirmable since there is no DNA. CDR1 is SQVTM, CDR2 ANQGSEA, per germline. The CDR3 runs 14 residues. This chain's CDR3 is CSVVSRGAYNEQFF.

The chain joins TRBV20-1 to TRBJ2-1. The CDR3 extends over 13 amino acids. The germline V gene has CDR1 DFQATT and CDR2 SNEGSKA (reference sequence). The CDR3 here is CSASGSSYNEQFF.